Listed below are T cell receptor beta chains from one sample, sequenced in a study of shared clonotypes between healthy human individuals. Assay used: immunoSEQ multiplex PCR; TCRdb lists only in-frame clones, some missing. The sample yields 2,500,000 or so clones, under 95% seen once. The material sequenced was naive CD4+ T cells from PBMCs. Receptors originate from a man aged 18 to 29 in good health. Some clones in this sample may be carry-over from other donors' samples. Both conserved end residues are part of each CDR3. The order of the fields is J gene, clone size, V gene, D gene, CDR3 protein. D genes are given only for firm matches. Clone size appears in some rows only: once, few, many, or a class for an expanded clone.

>TRBJ2-3|-|TRBV5-1|TRBD1
CASSLGGTGVVDTQYF
>TRBJ2-4|-|TRBV7-8|-
CASSRTQMGIQYF
>TRBJ2-2|-|TRBV5-1|-
CASSLDQGWAGELFF
>TRBJ2-1|-|TRBV2|-
CASSAHSYNEQFF
>TRBJ2-7|-|TRBV7-2|TRBD1
CASSRQGSSYEQYF
>TRBJ2-3|-|TRBV29-1|-
CSVETSSTDTQYF
>TRBJ2-1|-|TRBV2|TRBD2
CASSPGLAGAGEQFF
>TRBJ2-3|-|TRBV19|-
CASSQAGGTQYF
>TRBJ1-6|-|TRBV4-2|-
CASSQATRSPLHF
>TRBJ2-5|-|TRBV5-4|-
CASSLPFGQETQYF
>TRBJ2-3|-|TRBV14|TRBD1
CASSSNPGQGPRADTQYF
>TRBJ1-5|few|TRBV15|-
CATSRGDYNQPQHF
>TRBJ1-1|-|TRBV5-1|TRBD1
CASSLVAGGGNTEAFF
>TRBJ1-2|-|TRBV4-1|-
CASSKNGINPNYGYTF
>TRBJ2-2|once|TRBV5-1|-
CASSLISRALTELFF
>TRBJ1-4|-|TRBV4-2|TRBD1
CASSPTGVRATNEKLFF
>TRBJ2-6|-|TRBV5-1|-
CASSLDKSGANVLTF
>TRBJ2-2|-|TRBV6-6|-
CASSYSQAFVGELFF
>TRBJ2-7|-|TRBV11-3|TRBD2
CASSLAAGTSYNEQYF
>TRBJ2-1|-|TRBV5-1|-
CASSLGDPANEQFF
>TRBJ1-2|-|TRBV29-1|-
CSVGGGYRYEGYTF
>TRBJ1-1|few|TRBV18|TRBD1
CASSPDRGTEAFF
>TRBJ1-1|few|TRBV29-1|-
CSVERGSWGTEAFF
>TRBJ2-7|-|TRBV27|TRBD2
CATRIAGGGYEQYF
>TRBJ2-5|-|TRBV7-9|-
CASSLGWGQMYQETQYF
>TRBJ2-3|-|TRBV4-2|TRBD2
CASSQDPRRLAGVPDTQYF
>TRBJ2-7|-|TRBV4-3|-
CASSLVTDSYEQYF
>TRBJ1-1|-|TRBV5-4|TRBD1
CASSSRDRGREVEAFF
>TRBJ1-1|-|TRBV28|TRBD1
CASRVTGGAYAEAFF
>TRBJ2-1|-|TRBV5-1|-
CASSGDSGHNEQFF
>TRBJ2-5|-|TRBV28|TRBD1
CASSTRQGEGETQYF
>TRBJ2-2|few|TRBV27|TRBD1
CASPSPDRAPNTGELFF
>TRBJ2-5|-|TRBV7-6|TRBD2
CASSLSLREEDETQYF
>TRBJ2-5|-|TRBV18|-
CASSPPYRPSETQYF
>TRBJ2-3|-|TRBV7-9|-
CASSWEGQPTDTQYF
>TRBJ2-1|-|TRBV14|-
CASSQLGAGIYNEQFF
>TRBJ1-3|-|TRBV14|-
CASSQPGGNTIYF
>TRBJ2-7|-|TRBV7-9|-
CASSLYSYEQYF